The TCR beta chain described here comes from a study of shared clonotypes between healthy human individuals. Clones were sequenced by immunoSEQ multiplex PCR, and TCRdb holds only the in-frame ones, with some missing. The profile shows under 650,000 clones, 90% to 96% of them singletons. General study points: Non-shared clonotypes had lower generation probabilities than clonotypes shared by all four sorted-subset donors. The small donor group covered limited genetic and exposure diversity. How much donors shared clonotypes was expected to be affected by sequencing depth.

This clone has a single count. Its antigen is still unknown. The CDR3 totals 16 residues. The germline V and J ends were trimmed by 6 bases and 2 bases, with 17 bases remaining between them. Germline lookup yields CDR1 MDHEN and CDR2 SYDVKM. This clonotype originated in a woman younger than 45 in good health. The V gene is TRBV28, the J gene TRBJ1-3; D is ambiguous. The sequenced sample consisted of naive CD4+ T cells sorted from blood. Subset defined: CD45RA+ positively selected. CDR3 sequence (DNA): TGTGCCAGCAGAGGATCGGACGGAGGGACTGGAAACACCATATATTTT. Its protein product is CASRGSDGGTGNTIYF. The variable domain in full, with the rest retrieved from reference TRBV28 and TRBJ1-3, is DVKVTQSSRYLVKRTGEKVFLECVQDMDHENMFWYRQDPGLGLRLIYFSYDVKMKEKGDIPEGYSVSREKKERFSLILESASTNQTSMYLCASRGSDGGTGNTIYFGEGSWLTVV.